A selection of T cell receptor beta chains follows, all from one sample in a study of blood T cell repertoires in COVID-19. Here immunoSEQ multiplex PCR was the method, and the copy in TCRdb shows in-frame clones only, minus some. Of roughly 230,000 clones listed, 75% to 85% are singletons. Sequenced: peripheral blood. The receptors were sampled from a woman in her fifties or sixties with acute or convalescent COVID-19. CDR3s include the opening cysteine and the closing phenylalanine or tryptophan. Fields, in order: J gene, clone size, V gene, CDR3 length, D gene, CDR3 protein, CDR3 DNA. A D gene is named only where the DNA matches it firmly. Clone size appears in some rows only: once, few, many, or a class for an expanded clone.

J: TRBJ2-1; size: .; V: TRBV7-9; length: 14; D: TRBD2; CDR3: CASTLGGRTNEQFF; DNA: TGTGCCAGCACGCTCGGCGGGAGAACCAATGAGCAGTTCTTC
J: TRBJ1-2; size: .; V: TRBV4-3; length: 14; D: .; CDR3: CASSQTTGLYGYTF; DNA: TGCGCCAGCAGCCAAACAACAGGGTTGTATGGCTACACCTTC
J: TRBJ2-7; size: .; V: TRBV5-6; length: 15; D: TRBD2; CDR3: CASSVPSGGTYEQYF; DNA: TGTGCCAGCAGCGTACCCAGCGGGGGAACCTACGAGCAGTACTTC
J: TRBJ2-5; size: .; V: TRBV10-3; length: 13; D: .; CDR3: CAISGTTLETQYF; DNA: TGTGCCATCAGTGGGACTACATTAGAGACCCAGTACTTC
J: TRBJ2-7; size: .; V: TRBV27; length: 15; D: TRBD1; CDR3: CASSLNRGFTYEQYF; DNA: TGTGCCAGCAGTTTAAACAGGGGGTTCACATACGAGCAGTACTTC
J: TRBJ2-5; size: once; V: TRBV7-2; length: 16; D: .; CDR3: CASSFRSTINTETQYF; DNA: TGTGCCAGCAGCTTTCGATCTACGATAAATACGGAGACCCAGTACTTC
J: TRBJ2-5; size: .; V: TRBV11-2; length: 11; D: .; CDR3: CASSQGRPQYF; DNA: TGTGCCAGCAGCCAGGGGAGACCCCAGTACTTC
J: TRBJ1-2; size: .; V: TRBV7-9; length: 12; D: TRBD1; CDR3: CAGWRQGRGYTF; DNA: TGTGCCGGTTGGAGACAGGGCAGGGGCTACACCTTC
J: TRBJ2-2; size: .; V: TRBV4-1; length: 16; D: .; CDR3: CASSQGRTVNTGELFF; DNA: TGCGCCAGCAGCCAAGGGCGGACAGTAAACACCGGGGAGCTGTTTTTT
J: TRBJ2-7; size: .; V: TRBV7-6; length: 15; D: .; CDR3: CASTPGQGGSYEQYF; DNA: TGTGCCAGCACCCCAGGACAGGGAGGGTCCTACGAGCAGTACTTC
J: TRBJ2-1; size: .; V: TRBV5-4; length: 15; D: .; CDR3: CASSLSQGIYNEQFF; DNA: TGTGCCAGCAGCTTGAGTCAGGGGATCTACAATGAGCAGTTCTTC
J: TRBJ1-1; size: few; V: TRBV5-5; length: 13; D: .; CDR3: CASSSPGVKEAFF; DNA: TGTGCCAGCAGCTCCCCGGGAGTAAAGGAAGCTTTCTTT
J: TRBJ2-1; size: .; V: TRBV7-9; length: 14; D: .; CDR3: CASSPLGPYNEQFF; DNA: TGTGCCAGCAGCCCCCTTGGCCCCTACAATGAGCAGTTCTTC
J: TRBJ1-1; size: .; V: TRBV6-2/TRBV6-3; length: 16; D: .; CDR3: CASSYSSRGGRAEAFF; DNA: TGTGCCAGCAGTTACAGTTCCAGGGGCGGCAGGGCTGAAGCTTTCTTT
J: TRBJ1-4; size: .; V: TRBV7-3; length: 17; D: .; CDR3: CASTNPDGSRRVEKLFF; DNA: TGTGCCAGCACCAACCCGGACGGGTCACGGCGGGTTGAAAAACTGTTTTTT
J: TRBJ2-3; size: .; V: TRBV27; length: 17; D: TRBD2; CDR3: CASSPGLAGTSTDTQYF; DNA: TGTGCCAGCAGCCCTGGACTAGCGGGGACTAGCACAGATACGCAGTATTTT
J: TRBJ2-2; size: .; V: TRBV7-8; length: 15; D: TRBD2; CDR3: CASSLDGRAAGELFF; DNA: TGTGCCAGCAGCTTAGACGGGAGGGCGGCCGGGGAGCTGTTTTTT
J: TRBJ1-1; size: .; V: TRBV5-6; length: 12; D: .; CDR3: CASSFPGAEAFF; DNA: TGTGCCAGCAGCTTTCCGGGGGCTGAAGCTTTCTTT
J: TRBJ2-2; size: .; V: TRBV24-1; length: 14; D: .; CDR3: CATSGAGSAGELFF; DNA: TGTGCCACCAGTGGCGCGGGATCTGCCGGGGAGCTGTTTTTT
J: TRBJ1-1; size: .; V: TRBV19; length: 14; D: .; CDR3: CASSIGTPNTEAFF; DNA: TGTGCCAGTAGTATCGGGACACCGAACACTGAAGCTTTCTTT
J: TRBJ2-7; size: .; V: TRBV5-6; length: 17; D: TRBD2; CDR3: CASSFRTSGGLGGEQYF; DNA: TGTGCCAGCAGCTTTCGGACTAGCGGGGGCCTGGGGGGCGAGCAGTACTTC
J: TRBJ1-2; size: few; V: TRBV5-1; length: 14; D: .; CDR3: CASSLSPSFYGYTF; DNA: TGCGCCAGCAGCTTGTCTCCCTCGTTCTATGGCTACACCTTC
J: TRBJ2-5; size: .; V: TRBV5-6; length: 15; D: .; CDR3: CASRPALRGQETQYF; DNA: TGTGCCAGCCGCCCCGCCCTCAGGGGCCAAGAGACCCAGTACTTC
J: TRBJ2-5; size: .; V: TRBV28; length: 19; D: TRBD2; CDR3: CASSALQGGGAQSGETQYF; DNA: TGTGCCAGCAGTGCTTTACAGGGCGGGGGGGCACAGTCGGGAGAGACCCAGTACTTC
J: TRBJ2-3; size: .; V: TRBV3-1/TRBV3-2; length: 15; D: TRBD1; CDR3: CASSPSWGQEDTQYF; DNA: TGTGCCAGCAGCCCATCGTGGGGACAGGAAGATACGCAGTATTTT
J: TRBJ1-4; size: .; V: TRBV7-9; length: 14; D: .; CDR3: CASSFAKGSEKLFF; DNA: TGTGCCAGCAGCTTTGCGAAAGGGAGTGAAAAACTGTTTTTT
J: TRBJ2-3; size: .; V: TRBV2; length: 15; D: TRBD2; CDR3: CASSVWEGRTDTQYF; DNA: TGTGCCAGCAGTGTGTGGGAGGGCCGCACAGATACGCAGTATTTT
J: TRBJ2-7; size: .; V: TRBV28; length: 13; D: .; CDR3: CASSLASGYEQYF; DNA: TGTGCCAGCAGTTTAGCCTCAGGCTACGAGCAGTACTTC
J: TRBJ2-7; size: .; V: TRBV19; length: 14; D: .; CDR3: CASSISGDSYEQYF; DNA: TGTGCCAGTAGTATATCAGGGGACTCCTACGAGCAGTACTTC
J: TRBJ2-5; size: .; V: TRBV24-1; length: 14; D: .; CDR3: CATSDWSHQETQYF; DNA: TGTGCCACCAGTGATTGGAGCCATCAAGAGACCCAGTACTTC
J: TRBJ2-1; size: .; V: TRBV3-1/TRBV3-2; length: 17; D: .; CDR3: CASSPEGSGPGYNEQFF; DNA: TGTGCCAGCAGCCCCGAAGGGAGCGGGCCGGGCTACAATGAGCAGTTCTTC
J: TRBJ2-1; size: few; V: TRBV5-1; length: 17; D: TRBD2; CDR3: CASSFASGRRSDNEQFF; DNA: TGCGCCAGCAGCTTCGCTAGCGGGAGACGGAGCGACAATGAGCAGTTCTTC
J: TRBJ2-1; size: .; V: TRBV7-3; length: 16; D: TRBD2; CDR3: CASSQIAGPSYNEQFF; DNA: TGTGCCAGCAGCCAAATAGCGGGACCCTCCTACAATGAGCAGTTCTTC
J: TRBJ2-5; size: .; V: TRBV5-5; length: 13; D: TRBD1; CDR3: CASLTGVGETQYF; DNA: TGTGCCAGCCTCACAGGGGTCGGGGAGACCCAGTACTTC
J: TRBJ2-5; size: .; V: TRBV18; length: 17; D: TRBD2; CDR3: CASSPSTSGRAVETQYF; DNA: TGTGCCAGCTCACCATCTACTAGCGGGAGGGCCGTAGAGACCCAGTACTTC
J: TRBJ1-1; size: .; V: TRBV28; length: 14; D: .; CDR3: CASSLGGFNTEAFF; DNA: TGTGCCAGCAGTTTGGGGGGTTTTAACACTGAAGCTTTCTTT
J: TRBJ2-5; size: .; V: TRBV11-2; length: 13; D: .; CDR3: CASSFGAKETQYF; DNA: TGTGCCAGCAGCTTTGGAGCGAAAGAGACCCAGTACTTC
J: TRBJ2-5; size: .; V: TRBV7-2; length: 15; D: .; CDR3: CASSGGGEQGETQYF; DNA: TGTGCCAGCAGCGGAGGTGGGGAACAGGGAGAGACCCAGTACTTC
J: TRBJ1-1; size: few; V: TRBV25-1; length: 13; D: .; CDR3: CASTFGGGSEAFF; DNA: TGTGCCAGCACTTTCGGGGGGGGCTCTGAAGCTTTCTTT
J: TRBJ1-2; size: .; V: TRBV4-3; length: 13; D: .; CDR3: CASSQRPGDGYTF; DNA: TGCGCCAGCAGCCAGCGGCCGGGGGATGGCTACACCTTC
J: TRBJ2-1; size: few; V: TRBV29-1; length: 11; D: .; CDR3: CSGGVHNEQFF; DNA: TGCAGCGGCGGGGTCCACAATGAGCAGTTCTTC
J: TRBJ2-7; size: .; V: TRBV27; length: 14; D: TRBD2; CDR3: CASSFGAGAPGQYF; DNA: TGTGCCAGCAGTTTCGGAGCGGGGGCCCCGGGGCAGTACTTC
J: TRBJ1-1; size: few; V: TRBV5-1; length: 13; D: .; CDR3: CASSEGQNTEAFF; DNA: TGCGCCAGCAGCGAAGGACAGAACACTGAAGCTTTCTTT
J: TRBJ2-5; size: .; V: TRBV14; length: 14; D: .; CDR3: CASSQNRAQETQYF; DNA: TGTGCCAGCAGCCAGAACAGGGCCCAAGAGACCCAGTACTTC
J: TRBJ1-6; size: once; V: TRBV7-2; length: 14; D: .; CDR3: CASSLEYGGSPLHF; DNA: TGTGCCAGCAGCTTAGAGTATGGGGGGTCACCCCTCCACTTT
J: TRBJ2-2; size: .; V: TRBV5-6; length: 19; D: TRBD2; CDR3: CASSLVGWQAGEYTGELFF; DNA: TGTGCCAGCAGCTTGGTGGGTTGGCAAGCGGGGGAATATACCGGGGAGCTGTTTTTT